The T cell receptor beta chain described here comes from a study of shared clonotypes between healthy human individuals. Study results and limitations: Generation probabilities of non-shared clonotypes were lower (relative to those shared by all four donors).

Comment on this clone: As yet, its antigen is unknown.

CD45RO-negative cells were positively selected for CCR7, leaving out terminally differentiated effector memory CD45RA+ cells. Healthy HIV-negative adults without recent acute infections or vaccinations served as donors. Each sample came from a Caucasian adult donor living in Nashville, Tennessee. Sequenced by immunoSEQ multiplex PCR; TCRdb stores in-frame clones only, minus some. This sample has 1.5 million to 2.5 million clones; approximately 94% occur once, and the top ten carry 1.2%. This TCR derives from a man aged 18-30 years in good health. Material for sequencing was naive CD8+ T cells sorted from blood.

The CDR3 loop reads CASSYPGGEQQFF. The DNA for the CDR3 is TGCGCCAGCAGCTATCCCGGCGGGGAGCAGCAGTTCTTC. This chain links TRBV5-1 with TRBJ2-1, with D possibly matching TRBD2 (6 bases). Trimming left V 3 bases short and J 11 bases short, with 15 bases between. The CDR3 contains 13 residues. Germline CDR1 SGHRS, CDR2 YFSETQ. Full variable domain (outside the CDR3, taken from reference TRBV5-1 and TRBJ2-1): KAGVTQTPRYLIKTRGQQVTLSCSPISGHRSVSWYQQTPGQGLQFLFEYFSETQRNKGNFPGRFSGRQFSNSRSEMNVSTLELGDSALYLCASSYPGGEQQFFGPGTRLTVL.